Included here is one T cell receptor (beta chain) sequence, with context. The antigen is undetermined. Germline lookup yields CDR1 SEHNR and CDR2 FQNEAQ (reference sequence). The trim removed 1 base at V and 2 bases at J, leaving 11 bases unmatched. The CDR3 loop spans 18 amino acids. This sample stems from a study of T cell responses to AZD1222 COVID-19 vaccine. Study outcomes and limitations: Donors were largely white British and mainly female; clonal diversity was possibly underestimated. Spike-specific TCR breadth and depth both grew after two AZD1222 doses. It was only after the peak T cell response that any repertoires were sampled.

The protocol was immunoSEQ multiplex PCR, while the TCRdb copy is restricted to in-frame clones and leaves out a portion. The table has around 150,000 clones, 90% seen once. The chain recombines TRBV7-9 with TRBJ2-1; TRBD2 aligns across 7 bases. This receptor was identified in an adult in good health. The source was peripheral blood, collected on day 0 of AZD1222 vaccination. CDR3 residues: CASSLGFLPSGTYNEQFF. The CDR3 DNA reads as TGTGCCAGCAGCTTAGGTTTTCTTCCTAGCGGAACCTACAATGAGCAGTTCTTC.